Listed below are T cell receptor beta chains from one sample, sequenced in a study of blood T cell repertoires in COVID-19. Generated by immunoSEQ multiplex PCR, the TCRdb table keeps only in-frame clones and is missing some. The sample holds just over 70,000 clones, 70% to 85% seen once. The sample was peripheral blood. Receptors originate from a woman aged 65 to 85 with acute or convalescent COVID-19. Both conserved end residues are part of each CDR3. A D gene is named only where the DNA matches it firmly. Not every row has a clone size; where given, it reads once, few, many or a size class.

clone size,D gene,V gene,J gene,CDR3 protein,CDR3 DNA
.,.,TRBV6-5,TRBJ1-1,CASSRRALGTEAFF,TGTGCCAGCAGTCGCAGGGCGTTGGGCACTGAAGCTTTCTTT
few,TRBD1,TRBV5-6,TRBJ1-2,CASSLAGGIGGYTF,TGTGCCAGCAGCTTGGCAGGGGGCATTGGAGGCTACACCTTC
.,.,TRBV6-5,TRBJ2-1,CASSRDSSSYNEQFF,TGTGCCAGCAGTCGGGACTCAAGCTCCTACAATGAGCAGTTCTTC
.,.,TRBV20-1,TRBJ1-1,CSASWGPNTEAFF,TGCAGTGCTAGTTGGGGGCCGAACACTGAAGCTTTCTTT
.,TRBD1,TRBV2,TRBJ2-7,CAFRTGKYEQYF,TGTGCCTTTCGGACAGGGAAATACGAGCAGTACTTC
.,.,TRBV19,TRBJ1-5,CASSLPGGNQPQHF,TGTGCCAGTAGTCTTCCGGGCGGGAATCAGCCCCAGCATTTT
.,.,TRBV5-8,TRBJ1-5,CASSLGEAPNQPQHF,TGTGCCAGCAGCTTAGGGGAGGCGCCAAATCAGCCCCAGCATTTT
.,TRBD1,TRBV30,TRBJ1-5,CAWGRTGGNQPQHF,TGTGCCTGGGGTAGGACAGGGGGCAATCAGCCCCAGCATTTT
.,TRBD2,TRBV11-1,TRBJ2-1,CASSTRTSLKGNEQFF,TGTGCCAGCAGCACGCGGACTAGCCTCAAGGGGAATGAGCAGTTCTTC
.,TRBD1,TRBV27,TRBJ2-5,CASSLGGQVGTQYF,TGTGCCAGCAGTTTAGGGGGACAGGTTGGGACCCAGTACTTC
few,.,TRBV19,TRBJ1-5,CASQRGNQPQHF,TGTGCCAGTCAACGGGGGAATCAGCCCCAGCATTTT
.,.,TRBV19,TRBJ1-2,CASTFGQGTGLRGYTF,TGTGCCAGTACATTCGGGCAGGGGACCGGTCTTCGTGGCTACACCTTC
.,TRBD1,TRBV16,TRBJ1-3,CASSQRGGGSGNTIYF,TGTGCCAGCAGCCAAAGAGGGGGCGGCTCTGGAAACACCATATATTTT
once,TRBD1,TRBV7-2,TRBJ1-3,CASSFSTGVGNTIYF,TGTGCCAGCAGCTTCTCAACAGGGGTTGGAAACACCATATATTTT
.,TRBD1,TRBV15,TRBJ1-2,CATSTGTGASGYTF,TGTGCCACCAGCACCGGGACAGGAGCCTCCGGCTACACCTTC
.,.,TRBV10-3,TRBJ2-2,CAIRSGKDTGELFF,TGTGCCATCAGGTCCGGGAAAGACACCGGGGAGCTGTTTTTT
few,.,TRBV6-5,TRBJ2-5,CASRTVQETQYF,TGTGCCAGCAGGACAGTACAAGAGACCCAGTACTTC
few,TRBD1,TRBV6-1,TRBJ1-3,CASSEALGQVGNTIYF,TGTGCCAGCAGTGAAGCCCTGGGACAGGTCGGAAACACCATATATTTT
.,TRBD1,TRBV6-1,TRBJ1-5,CASSEAGTAFQPQHF,TGTGCCAGCAGTGAAGCCGGGACAGCTTTTCAGCCCCAGCATTTT
.,TRBD1,TRBV6-4,TRBJ1-1,CASRVVSGQNEAFF,TGTGCCAGCAGAGTTGTATCGGGACAGAATGAAGCTTTCTTT
.,TRBD1,TRBV19,TRBJ1-4,CASSIGRGRNEKLFF,TGTGCCAGTAGTATCGGAAGGGGGCGAAATGAAAAACTGTTTTTT
few,TRBD1,TRBV5-4,TRBJ1-1,CASSSTGGTEAFF,TGTGCCAGCAGCTCGACAGGGGGAACTGAAGCTTTCTTT
.,TRBD2,TRBV29-1,TRBJ2-5,CSVERGSGSLETQYF,TGCAGCGTTGAAAGGGGTAGCGGGAGTTTGGAGACCCAGTACTTC
.,.,TRBV6-4,TRBJ1-5,CASSAETGQPQHF,TGTGCCAGCAGTGCGGAGACGGGACAGCCCCAGCATTTT
few,.,TRBV14,TRBJ1-3,CASSQDLVGNTIYF,TGTGCCAGCAGCCAAGACCTCGTCGGAAACACCATATATTTT
few,TRBD1,TRBV25-1,TRBJ1-2,CASSTISGQGVGYTF,TGTGCCAGCAGTACCATCTCAGGACAGGGGGTTGGCTACACCTTC
.,TRBD1,TRBV10-3,TRBJ1-1,CAISESDRGQAFF,TGTGCCATCAGTGAGTCGGACAGGGGGCAAGCTTTCTTT
.,TRBD2,TRBV3-1/TRBV3-2,TRBJ2-5,CASSQDGTSGETQYF,TGTGCCAGCAGCCAAGATGGAACTAGCGGAGAGACCCAGTACTTC
.,TRBD1,TRBV5-1,TRBJ2-7,CASSLIFSGGSGEQYF,TGCGCCAGCAGCCTAATCTTCTCAGGGGGCTCGGGAGAGCAGTACTTC
.,TRBD1,TRBV28,TRBJ1-5,CASRGQGVNQPQHF,TGTGCCAGCAGGGGACAGGGGGTCAATCAGCCCCAGCATTTT
few,TRBD1,TRBV4-1,TRBJ2-1,CASSQSSGTGGSNEQFF,TGCGCCAGCAGCCAATCTTCCGGGACAGGGGGCTCTAATGAGCAGTTCTTC
.,.,TRBV9,TRBJ1-2,CASSVATEGIYGYTF,TGTGCCAGCAGCGTAGCTACAGAGGGAATCTATGGCTACACCTTC
.,.,TRBV6-2/TRBV6-3,TRBJ2-1,CASSAGKAYNEQFF,TGTGCCAGCAGTGCCGGGAAGGCGTACAATGAGCAGTTCTTC
.,TRBD1,TRBV2,TRBJ1-4,CASRGPGGPNEKLFF,TGTGCCAGCAGGGGCCCAGGGGGCCCTAATGAAAAACTGTTTTTT
many,TRBD1,TRBV29-1,TRBJ2-3,CSGQLQGPSLYF,TGCAGCGGACAATTACAGGGGCCGAGCTTGTATTTT
.,TRBD2,TRBV11-2,TRBJ2-7,CASSPPGLAGVEQYF,TGTGCCAGCAGCCCTCCGGGACTAGCGGGAGTTGAGCAGTACTTC
.,.,TRBV21-1,TRBJ2-7,CASSKTGDKGHGEQYF,TGTGCCAGCAGCAAAACCGGGGACAAGGGACATGGCGAGCAGTACTTC
.,.,TRBV3-1/TRBV3-2,TRBJ2-7,CASSQDAQGHSYEQYF,TGTGCCAGCAGCCAAGACGCCCAAGGACACTCCTACGAGCAGTACTTC
.,.,TRBV28,TRBJ2-7,CASSLPRGYEQYF,TGTGCCAGCAGTTTGCCAAGGGGATACGAGCAGTACTTC
.,TRBD2,TRBV29-1,TRBJ2-5,CSGERGGETQYF,TGCAGCGGAGAACGGGGAGGGGAGACCCAGTACTTC
.,.,TRBV5-1,TRBJ1-5,CASSDYRDPAPQHF,TGCGCCAGCAGCGATTACAGGGACCCGGCGCCCCAGCATTTT
many,.,TRBV19,TRBJ1-3,CASSPDYSGNTIYF,TGTGCCAGTAGCCCAGATTACTCTGGAAACACCATATATTTT